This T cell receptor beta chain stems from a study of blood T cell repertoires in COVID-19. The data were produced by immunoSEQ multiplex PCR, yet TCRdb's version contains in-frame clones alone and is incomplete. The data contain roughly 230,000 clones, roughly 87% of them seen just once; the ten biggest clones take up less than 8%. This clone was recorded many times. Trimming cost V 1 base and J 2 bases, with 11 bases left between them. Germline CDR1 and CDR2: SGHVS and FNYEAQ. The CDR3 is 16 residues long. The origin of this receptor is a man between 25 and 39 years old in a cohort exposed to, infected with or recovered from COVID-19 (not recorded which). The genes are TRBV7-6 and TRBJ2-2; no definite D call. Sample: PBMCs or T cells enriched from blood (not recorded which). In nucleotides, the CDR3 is TGTGCCAGCAGCTTAGAAGCCTCCACCAACACCGGGGAGCTGTTTTTT. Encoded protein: CASSLEASTNTGELFF.